Detailed here is one T cell receptor (beta chain). The antigen remains undetermined. CDR3 length: 15 amino acids. J lost 9 bases, V lost 3 bases, and 9 bases had no gene match. CDR1 and CDR2 (germline): LNHDA, SQIVND (reference sequence). The data belong to a study of cytomegalovirus exposure and HLA in healthy donors. Study findings and constraints: Immune exposure data for these donors was limited to CMV serostatus. Presence/absence analyses supposed approximately even sequencing depth among donors.

Amplification used 60 Vbeta primers and 13 Jbeta primers. Only in-frame clones appear in the TCRdb table, and some are missing; sequencing was by immunoSEQ multiplex PCR. The sample table includes about 210,000 clones. The sequence was collected from a woman aged 25-40 years in good health and CMV-seropositive. The chain carries TRBV19 and TRBJ2-1; 9 positions agree with TRBD1. Material: PBMCs. The CDR3 coding sequence is TGTGCCAGTAGTATCCGGGACAGGGTGTATGGTGAGCAGTTCTTC. As protein: CASSIRDRVYGEQFF.